This TCR beta chain stems from a study of human T cells and chemical hapten exposure. V shed 4 bases and J shed 1 base, with 14 bases lying between them. This CDR3 has 15 amino acids. The germline V gene encodes CDR1 SGHRS and CDR2 YFSETQ. This clonotype was counted only a few times. Time point here: patch test 2, 6 weeks after DPC sensitization. This sample's treatment: therapeutic diphenylcyclopropenone sensitization with weekly scalp DPC. Via MiXCR, TCRdb re-called the RACE reads, giving one row per CDR3 protein. Among about 350,000 distinct CDR3 sequences listed, around 6% were seen once. The rearrangement uses TRBV5-1 and TRBJ2-5, with D tentatively TRBD2 (5 bases). The sample in question was whole blood, obtained in connection with sensitization to the hapten diphenylcyclopropenone (DPC). This clonotype was obtained from a young woman with alopecia areata. Some clones in this sample may be carry-over from other donors' samples. The chain's CDR3 is CASSLASNAQETQYF. CDR3 sequence (DNA): TGCGCCAGCAGCCTTGCTAGCAACGCCCAAGAGACCCAGTACTTC. The whole variable domain, filled in from reference TRBV5-1 and TRBJ2-5, reads KAGVTQTPRYLIKTRGQQVTLSCSPISGHRSVSWYQQTPGQGLQFLFEYFSETQRNKGNFPGRFSGRQFSNSRSEMNVSTLELGDSALYLCASSLASNAQETQYFGPGTRLLVL.